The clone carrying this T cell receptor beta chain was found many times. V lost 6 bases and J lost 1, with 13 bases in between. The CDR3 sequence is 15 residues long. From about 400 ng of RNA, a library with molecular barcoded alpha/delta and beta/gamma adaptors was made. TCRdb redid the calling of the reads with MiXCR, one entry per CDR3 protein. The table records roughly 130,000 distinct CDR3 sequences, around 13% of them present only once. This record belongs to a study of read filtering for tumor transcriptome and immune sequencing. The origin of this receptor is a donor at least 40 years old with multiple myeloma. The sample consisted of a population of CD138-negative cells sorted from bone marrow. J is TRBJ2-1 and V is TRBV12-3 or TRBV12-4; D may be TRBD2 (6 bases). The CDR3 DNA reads TGTGCCAGCAGGCCCTCCGGGGGATCCTACAATGAGCAGTTCTTC. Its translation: CASRPSGGSYNEQFF.